The clone carrying this T cell receptor beta chain was seen only a few times. Its specificity is not known. In the ophthalmopathy cohort, Clinical Activity Score was at least 3, NOSPECS grade at least 4, and duration under 3 months. Used for diagnoses were clinical symptoms, serum thyroxine and TRAb, thyroid ultrasound and orbital computed tomography. RNA transcripts gave rise to amplified TCR beta CDR3 regions. First-round RT-PCR of the TCR CDR3 relied on the HTBI primer set. TCRdb re-called the multiplex PCR reads with MiXCR, one entry per CDR3 protein. The sample shows 250,000 to 350,000 distinct CDR3 sequences, 17% of them seen only once. Between the trimmed V and J ends, which lost 2 bases and 3 bases, there was a span of 5 bases. Germline V lookup: CDR1 MNHNS, CDR2 SASEGT. This CDR3 has 13 residues. The data stem from a study of T cells in Graves' hyperthyroidism and ophthalmopathy. Notes on the study in general: Blood shared most expanded thyroid clonotypes above 0.001.

Sequenced input: blood. J is TRBJ2-1 and V is TRBV6-1; D call uncertain. The origin of this receptor is a woman aged 55-75 years with Graves' ophthalmopathy. The CDR3 loop is CASSEQNYNEQFF. The CDR3 DNA reads TGTGCCAGCAGTGAACAGAACTACAATGAGCAGTTCTTC.